This entry concerns a single T cell receptor (beta chain). Which antigen it targets is not known. No base quality information exists; no much larger clone differs at one position. The data are from a study of blood T cell repertoires in COVID-19 (dated by TCRdb to about 2020). With respect to the entire study: Samples from collaborators originated in the United States, Italy and Spain and spanned both the acute and convalescent phases of COVID-19. Samples were obtained from the ongoing ImmuneRACE study (first 160 participants) and from 1,200 or so subjects provided by 6 global collaborators. Deeply sampled blood TCRbeta repertoires from subjects exposed to, actively infected with, or recovered from COVID-19 were included in the dataset. The prospective study material was composed of cDNA or gDNA derived from T cells, B-cell-depleted T cells, or PBMCs. Nearly every sample came with metadata listing a de-identified subject ID, COVID-19 status, age in years and sex. HLA class I and class II types, where available, came from metadata supplied by the sample provider rather than from assay-based typing. The repertoires were released in a freely available public database meant as a resource for research on the immune response to SARS-CoV-2.

TCRbeta CDR3 regions were amplified from genomic DNA by means of the immunoSEQ Assay, a bias-controlled multiplex PCR. Processing in the source paper ran as follows. Within the assay, amplification of reference gene primers was used to estimate how many nucleated cells each sample contained. To quantify the absolute abundance of each unique TCRbeta CDR3 rearrangement, sequence reads were collapsed and filtered. For each sample, productive Simpson clonality was calculated as the square root of Simpson's diversity index across productive rearrangements. TCRdb stores this immuneACCESS table with in-frame sequences only. Part of the clones is absent; in the studies checked, under half of the shortfall reflects unresolved V genes, and no reason is known for the rest. From that table come the V and J calls and clone size; the DNA was used to work out D and trimming. The sample contains 200,000 to 300,000 clones, roughly 90% of them found a single time. Of the sample, roughly 2.6% is held by the ten largest clones.

In the prospective study, participants were roughly 18 to 95 years old, resided in about two dozen geographic areas of the United States, and were enrolled through a virtual design. To assign participants to cohorts, the prospective study relied on clinical history that participants themselves reported in a screening survey and a study questionnaire. In the prospective study, mobile phlebotomists collected whole blood, serum and a nasopharyngeal or oropharyngeal swab from each participant. Prospective study participants could optionally give additional blood draws and questionnaires over a roughly 2-month period. Before DNA extraction, prospective study blood samples were shipped either frozen or at room temperature. Broad study findings and their caveats: The quantity of clinical and demographic metadata differed by source and by participant and was supplied without curation.

The CDR3 runs 15 amino acids, cysteine and phenylalanine included. The entry retains the CDR3 DNA only, 45 bases that are in frame from base 1. The germline V gene gives CDR1 as SGHTA and CDR2 as FQGNSA. The V end loses 4 bases and the J end loses 6 bases, and a stretch of 16 bases separates them. This chain joins TRBV7-2 to TRBJ2-1; the D gene is perhaps TRBD2, on 6 matching bases. Sequencing input: PBMCs or T cells enriched from blood (not recorded which). This sequence originates from a young woman with acute COVID-19. CDR3 protein: CASSWGVSLGNEQFF. The DNA sequence is TGTGCCAGCAGCTGGGGGGTTTCCCTCGGCAATGAGCAGTTCTTC. The full variable domain, completed from the reference TRBV7-2 and TRBJ2-1 proteins outside the CDR3, reads GAGVSQSPSNKVTEKGKDVELRCDPISGHTALYWYRQSLGQGLEFLIYFQGNSAPDKSGLPSDRFSAERTGGSVSTLTIQRTQQEDSAVYLCASSWGVSLGNEQFFGPGTRLTVL.